One and the same sample provided the 12 T cell receptor beta chains below, sequenced in a study of cytotoxic CD8 clonotypes in ibrutinib-treated CLL. The data were produced by immunoSEQ multiplex PCR, yet TCRdb's version contains in-frame clones alone and is incomplete. The sample holds about 56,000 clones; approximately 52% are singletons and the top ten take about a fifth. Sequenced material: PBMCs, taken after 24 months of ibrutinib treatment. Receptors originate from a human donor with chronic lymphocytic leukemia.

In this sample, this clone turned up a few times. The rearrangement links TRBV9 to TRBJ2-1; TRBD2 agrees at 7 bases. With 3 bases clipped from V and 9 bases from J, the junction kept 15 bases outside the gene matches. This CDR3 contains 16 residues. Germline loops: CDR1 SGDLS, CDR2 YYNGEE. CDR3: CASSAPVGVAGFEQFF. CDR3 bases: TGTGCCAGCAGCGCCCCCGTTGGAGTAGCGGGTTTTGAGCAGTTCTTC.

The rearrangement joins TRBV6-5 to TRBJ2-1; TRBD2 matches at 12 bases. V lost 8 bases and J lost 12; bases outside the gene matches: 11. CDR3 size: 14 residues. CDR1 is MNHEY, CDR2 SVGAGI, per germline. CDR3 residues: CASQLAGGRGRQFF. In DNA form, the CDR3 reads TGTGCCAGCCAACTAGCGGGAGGAAGGGGACGGCAGTTCTTC.

J is TRBJ2-3 and V is TRBV7-9, with D possibly called TRBD1 or TRBD2 (5 bases each). Germline assignment: CDR1 SEHNR and CDR2 FQNEAQ (reference sequence). V was trimmed by 1 base and J by 7 bases, leaving 18 bases between them. CDR3 length equals 16 residues. The CDR3 protein is CASSLGDQPRRNTQYF. DNA for the CDR3: TGTGCCAGCAGCTTAGGGGACCAACCACGGAGAAATACGCAGTATTTT.

The chain is built from TRBV27 and TRBJ1-2; tentatively, D is TRBD1 (6 bases). The germline V and J ends were trimmed by 0 bases and 14 bases, with 19 bases remaining between them. CDR1 and CDR2 (germline): MNHEY, SMNVEV (reference sequence). This CDR3 is built from 14 residues. The CDR3 is CASSLSGGVSGETF. The CDR3 bases are TGTGCCAGCAGTTTATCTGGGGGGGTCTCAGGGGAAACCTTC.

The V call is TRBV6-5, the J call TRBJ2-1; D remains ambiguous. Germline assignment: CDR1 MNHEY and CDR2 SVGAGI. The CDR3 loop spans 15 amino acids. V lost 1 base and J lost 8, with 15 bases in between. CDR3 sequence reads: CASSYFDRARDEQFF. Here the CDR3 DNA reads TGTGCCAGCAGTTACTTTGACCGGGCCCGGGATGAGCAGTTCTTC.

In its sample, this clone was seen many times. This rearrangement joins TRBV15 to TRBJ1-2; D unclear. V was shortened by 0 bases and J by 7 bases, with 9 bases between the two germline ends. Germline assignment: CDR1 LNHNV and CDR2 YYDKDF (reference sequence). The CDR3 is made up of 13 amino acids. Here the CDR3 DNA reads TGTGCCACCAGCAGAGATCGCGTATCTGGCTACACCTTC. It is translated as CATSRDRVSGYTF.

The J gene is TRBJ2-7, the V gene TRBV5-1, with 7 bases matching TRBD1. The ends lost 2 bases at V and 7 bases at J; junction bases unmatched: 9. The CDR3 is 14 amino acids. From germline, CDR1 is SGHRS and CDR2 YFSETQ. This CDR3 is CASSLRTGLKEQYF. The CDR3 bases are TGCGCCAGCAGCTTACGGACAGGATTAAAAGAGCAGTACTTC.

This clone was seen more than once but under ten times. This rearrangement joins TRBV9 to TRBJ2-2; 7 nucleotides agree with TRBD1. V lost 3 bases, J lost 3 bases, and 2 bases stayed unmatched. The CDR3 length is 14 residues. The germline CDR1 and CDR2 sequences are SGDLS and YYNGEE. CDR3 nucleotide sequence: TGTGCCAGCAGCGAACAGGGGTACACCGGGGAGCTGTTTTTT. Its protein product is CASSEQGYTGELFF.

This clone has only one observation. The rearrangement uses TRBV7-8 and TRBJ1-3; weak D call: TRBD1 (5 bases). In germline, CDR1 is SGHVS, CDR2 FQNEAQ. V was pared by 3 bases and J by 7 bases, with 13 bases between. The CDR3 is 14 residues long. The CDR3 nucleotides read TGTGCCAGCAGCTTTCCCGGGAAGGGGAACACCATATATTTT. As protein: CASSFPGKGNTIYF.

This clone has only one observation. The chain employs TRBV7-9 and TRBJ1-2, with 7 bases matching TRBD1. Looked up from germline, CDR1 is SEHNR and CDR2 is FQNEAQ (reference sequence). The CDR3 has 15 residues. After removal of 6 bases from V and 2 bases from J, the junction contained 9 bases not matched to a gene. The CDR3 nucleotides read TGTGCCAGCAGTTCCGGACAGGATATCAACTATGGCTACACCTTC. Protein product: CASSSGQDINYGYTF. Full variable domain (remainder filled in from reference TRBV7-9 and TRBJ1-2): DTGVSQNPRHKITKRGQNVTFRCDPISEHNRLYWYRQTLGQGPEFLTYFQNEAQLEKSRLLSDRFSAERPKGSFSTLEIQRTEQGDSAMYLCASSSGQDINYGYTFGSGTRLTVV.

The chain recombines TRBV5-6 with TRBJ1-2; maybe TRBD1 (5 bases). The CDR3 is made up of 15 amino acids. The germline V gene has CDR1 SGHDT and CDR2 YYEEEE. The V end lost 4 bases, the J end lost 0 bases, and 13 bases lay between the germline ends. In nucleotides, the CDR3 is TGTGCCAGCAGCATCCCAGGGAAAGCTAACTATGGCTACACCTTC. It translates to CASSIPGKANYGYTF.

This clone qualifies as medium-sized. CDR3 amino acids: CASSQPGQGSDTQYF. CDR3 nucleotide sequence: TGCGCCAGCAGCCAACCGGGACAGGGTTCAGATACGCAGTATTTT. The J gene is TRBJ2-3, the V gene TRBV4-1; 9 nucleotides match TRBD1. V was pared by 2 bases and J by 4 bases, with 4 bases of the junction left unmatched. Per the germline V gene, CDR1 is MGHRA and CDR2 is YSYEKL. This CDR3 is built from 15 residues.